The rows below give T cell receptor beta chains drawn from one sample of a study of cytomegalovirus exposure and HLA in healthy donors. Clones were sequenced by immunoSEQ multiplex PCR, and TCRdb holds only the in-frame ones, with some missing. The data show 250,000 to 350,000 clones, with around two thirds seen just once and roughly 2.4% held by the top ten. The sample comprised PBMCs. These receptors came from a female donor in good health and CMV-seronegative. CDR3s include the opening cysteine and the closing phenylalanine or tryptophan. D genes are given only for firm matches. The size field is filled for only some rows; it gives once, few, many or a size class.

TRBJ2-7 TRBV6-6 - - TGTGCCAGCAGTTACTCAGCGCGCTTCTCCTACGAGCAGTACTTC CASSYSARFSYEQYF
TRBJ2-7 TRBV28 TRBD2 - TGTGCCAGCCTCAGCGGGAGGTCGCACGAGCAGTACTTC CASLSGRSHEQYF
TRBJ2-7 TRBV5-8 TRBD1 - TGTGCCAGCAGCTTTGGGACAGCCTACGAGCAGTACTTC CASSFGTAYEQYF
TRBJ2-5 TRBV28 - - TGTGCCAGCAGACTACTAGCCCGGAATCAAGAGACCCAGTACTTC CASRLLARNQETQYF
TRBJ2-7 TRBV6-5 - - TGTGCCAGCAGTTACTCGGAGGCCTACGAGCAGTACTTC CASSYSEAYEQYF
TRBJ1-1 TRBV29-1 - few TGCAGCGTCCGAACAGGGTCCAACACTGAAGCTTTCTTT CSVRTGSNTEAFF
TRBJ2-7 TRBV27 - - TGTGCCAGCCGGACTGCCTCCGCCATGGAGCAGTACTTC CASRTASAMEQYF
TRBJ2-7 TRBV2 - - TGTGCCAGCATTAGGAGCTCCTACGAGCAGTACTTC CASIRSSYEQYF
TRBJ2-4 TRBV4-2 TRBD1 - TGTGCCAGCAGCCAAGAGGGGGCATCGGGACAGGGGGCGGGAAACATTCAGTACTTC CASSQEGASGQGAGNIQYF
TRBJ1-1 TRBV27 TRBD1 once TGTGCCAGCAGTTTAGACAGGGGAAACACTGAAGCTTTCTTT CASSLDRGNTEAFF
TRBJ1-2 TRBV28 TRBD1 - TGTGCCAGCAGTTCCTGGGACAGGGCCCCTATTGGCTACACCTTC CASSSWDRAPIGYTF
TRBJ1-1 TRBV18 TRBD1 few TGTGCCAGCTCACCCTTCACAGGGGATCTGAACACTGAAGCTTTCTTT CASSPFTGDLNTEAFF
TRBJ1-3 TRBV4-1 TRBD1 - TGCGCCAGCAGCCAAGCGGCACAGGGGCACTCTGGAAACACCATATATTTT CASSQAAQGHSGNTIYF
TRBJ1-1 TRBV5-1 - - TGCGCCAGCAGCTTCTCAGGGCTGAACACTGAAGCTTTCTTT CASSFSGLNTEAFF
TRBJ2-7 TRBV29-1 TRBD1 once TGCAGCGTTGGGACAGGGGGTATGGAGCAGTACTTC CSVGTGGMEQYF
TRBJ2-1 TRBV5-1 TRBD2 - TGCGCCAGCAGCTTTGGACTAGCGGGAGGCAATGAGCAGTTCTTC CASSFGLAGGNEQFF
TRBJ1-1 TRBV15 - - TGTGCCACAAAACAGGCAGCCGGAACTGAAGCTTTCTTT CATKQAAGTEAFF
TRBJ1-5 TRBV27 - - TGTGCCAGCAGTACCACAGGCGATAATCAGCCCCAGCATTTT CASSTTGDNQPQHF
TRBJ2-2 TRBV7-2 - - TGTGCCAGCAGCTTCCTCCCTGAGCATTACACCGGGGAGCTGTTTTTT CASSFLPEHYTGELFF
TRBJ1-5 TRBV30 TRBD1 - TGTGCCTGGAGTGCGGACAGGAATCAGCCCCAGCATTTT CAWSADRNQPQHF
TRBJ2-7 TRBV5-6 - - TGTGCCAGCAGCATTGTATCGGGAGTCTGGGAGCAGTACTTC CASSIVSGVWEQYF
TRBJ2-7 TRBV7-2 - once TGTGCCAGCAGCTTAGGCGGGGATTTGACCTACGAGCAGTACTTC CASSLGGDLTYEQYF
TRBJ1-2 TRBV2 TRBD1 - TGTGCCAGCAGTGAGCAGGGGGACTATGGCTACACCTTC CASSEQGDYGYTF
TRBJ2-7 TRBV11-3 TRBD2 - TGTGCCAGCAGCCCGGGAGTCCCGTGGGCTAGCGGGCCGAGCTCCTACGAGCAGTACTTC CASSPGVPWASGPSSYEQYF
TRBJ2-1 TRBV9 TRBD2 - TGTGCCAGCAGCGTCGGGACTAGCGGGGTAAATGAGCAGTTCTTC CASSVGTSGVNEQFF
TRBJ2-5 TRBV6-5 - - TGTGCCAGCAGTCTCAATAGCCAAGAGACCCAGTACTTC CASSLNSQETQYF
TRBJ2-7 TRBV7-2 TRBD1 few TGTGCCAGCAGCGCATGGCGGGACAGGGGAACTTTCGAGCAGTACTTC CASSAWRDRGTFEQYF
TRBJ2-5 TRBV6-1 TRBD2 - TGTGCCAGCAAAAGGAGCGGGAGGGGTGAGACCCAGTACTTC CASKRSGRGETQYF
TRBJ1-3 TRBV19 TRBD1 few TGTGCCAGTAGTATGGGCCGGGGACAGAGCAATTTTGGAAACACCATATATTTT CASSMGRGQSNFGNTIYF
TRBJ1-2 TRBV11-2 TRBD1 - TGTGCCAGCAGCCTCACGACAGGGGGCCTCTTCTCCTACACCTTC CASSLTTGGLFSYTF
TRBJ2-1 TRBV7-8 - few TGTGCCAGCAGCTTAGCACTAGATACCTCCTACAATGAGCAGTTCTTC CASSLALDTSYNEQFF
TRBJ2-7 TRBV6-5 TRBD2 few TGTGCCAGCAGTTACCTTAGCGGGAACTCCTACGAGCAGTACTTC CASSYLSGNSYEQYF
TRBJ1-1 TRBV27 - - TGTGCCAGCAGTTTATTCTTGAGGGGGGGAATTAACACTGAAGCTTTCTTT CASSLFLRGGINTEAFF
TRBJ1-4 TRBV5-1 - - TGCGCCAGCAGCTTGCGGAGGCCTTGGGAAAAACTGTTTTTT CASSLRRPWEKLFF
TRBJ2-2 TRBV4-1 TRBD2 few TGCGCCAGCAGCCAACGCAGCCCGGGACTAGGCCCCGGGGAGCTGTTTTTT CASSQRSPGLGPGELFF
TRBJ2-7 TRBV5-4 TRBD1 once TGTGCCAGCAGCTTCGGGACAGGGGACTACGAGCAGTACTTC CASSFGTGDYEQYF
TRBJ2-3 TRBV7-6 TRBD2 - TGTGCCAGCAGTTTAAGGACTAGCGGGGAAGATACGCAGTATTTT CASSLRTSGEDTQYF
TRBJ2-7 TRBV6-5 - few TGTGCCAGCAGTTACTCCCCTGCGGGGTTTACCTACGAGCAGTACTTC CASSYSPAGFTYEQYF
TRBJ2-7 TRBV15 TRBD1 - TGTGCCACCAGCAGTCCGTCAGGGGGCCCCTACGAGCAGTACTTC CATSSPSGGPYEQYF
TRBJ2-7 TRBV19 - - TGTGCCAGTAGCCAGGCCCTGGCGGAGGCCTACGAGCAGTACTTC CASSQALAEAYEQYF
TRBJ1-2 TRBV6-1 TRBD1 - TGTGCCAGCAGTGAAGTCGACAGGGTAACCTACCCTAACTATGGCTACACCTTC CASSEVDRVTYPNYGYTF
TRBJ2-5 TRBV5-8 TRBD1 - TGTGCCAGCAGCTTGAGAACAGGGGGTCAAGAGACCCAGTACTTC CASSLRTGGQETQYF
TRBJ2-1 TRBV6-5 - few TGTGCCAGCAGCAAACAGGGCAATGAGCAGTTCTTC CASSKQGNEQFF
TRBJ2-7 TRBV5-6 - - TGTGCCAGCGGCCAAACAGGGAGTGCCTACGAGCAGTACTTC CASGQTGSAYEQYF
TRBJ2-2 TRBV5-6 TRBD1 - TGTGCCAGCAGCGACCTGACAGGGACCGGGGAGCTGTTTTTT CASSDLTGTGELFF
TRBJ1-1 TRBV6-5 - - TGTGCCAGCAGTTACCGGCGGGGGTCGGGAGCTTTCTTT CASSYRRGSGAFF
TRBJ2-5 TRBV7-8 - - TGTGCCAGCAGCTTAGGCAGGGTGGAGACCCAGTACTTC CASSLGRVETQYF
TRBJ1-5 TRBV5-6 - - TGTGCCAGCAGCTTGGAGGGCAGGGCCCCGATCAATCAGCCCCAGCATTTT CASSLEGRAPINQPQHF
TRBJ2-7 TRBV11-3 TRBD2 - TGTGCCAGCACCGGGACTAGCGGGGGCTCCTACGAGCAGTACTTC CASTGTSGGSYEQYF
TRBJ1-1 TRBV2 - - TGTGCCAGCAAATGGGAGGGCGTGAACACCGAAGCTTTCTTT CASKWEGVNTEAFF
TRBJ1-1 TRBV30 - few TGTGCCTGGAGTCCCACAGTGAACACTGAAGCTTTCTTT CAWSPTVNTEAFF